This T cell receptor (beta chain) was observed in a study of OX40 agonist ivuxolimab in advanced cancers. Looking at the study overall: Ivuxolimab was an agonistic, fully human IgG2 monoclonal antibody directed against OX40 (CD134), a costimulatory receptor. Intravenous ivuxolimab was administered to patients every 2 weeks at six dose levels: 0.01, 0.1, 0.3, 1.5, 3 and 10 mg/kg. Of the roughly 52 dose-escalation patients, hepatocellular carcinoma was present in around 20, melanoma in around 15, renal cell carcinoma in 9 and head and neck cancer in 9. A male proportion of under 85% and a mean age of approximately 58 years, ranging from about 20 to 85, were recorded for the dose-escalation cohort. Prior anti-PD-1, anti-PD-L1 or anti-CTLA-4 therapy was permitted, and checkpoint inhibitors had been received by about 37% of dose-escalation patients. Three dose-escalation patients achieved partial responses, one with hepatocellular carcinoma and two with cutaneous melanoma. Peripheral TCRbeta sequencing was intended to test whether TCR sequence diversity was altered and clonal T-cell expansion was caused by ivuxolimab. The paper reports the monotherapy dose-escalation portion (N of about 54 patients) of the phase I ivuxolimab trial. Paper-wide results and their limitations: The antigen specificity of the peripheral T cells that underwent clonal expansion was not determined. At doses from 0.1 to 3.0 mg/kg, clonal expansion was seen in both CD4+ and CD8+ blood T cells between baseline and week 6. Low levels of normalized T-cell clonal expansion were also seen in some patients who did not respond. On average, CD8+ T cells showed more expanded clones than CD4+ T cells after ivuxolimab. Partial responders in the 0.1-3.0 mg/kg groups had among the lowest normalized peripheral clonal expansion, especially among CD8+ T cells.

Genomic DNA was isolated from the sorted cells so that the TCRbeta CDR3 region could be sequenced. The immunoSEQ Assay was used for sequencing of TCRbeta CDR3 regions. As stored in TCRdb, this immuneACCESS dataset retains in-frame rearrangements with V and J assigned. A fraction of the clones does not appear; measured against another copy, unresolved V genes explain less than half of the discrepancy, and the remainder lacks a known reason. Counted in this sample were more than 55,000 clones; roughly 86% of them appeared once. Jointly, the top ten make up approximately 4.8% of the sample. The germline V and J ends show losses of 1 base and 0 bases respectively, and no gene match explains 7 bases of the junction. As encoded in the germline V gene (reference sequence), CDR1 is SGHNT while CDR2 is YYREEE. The CDR3 starts with the cysteine, ends with the phenylalanine, and has 18 residues. Kept here is only the CDR3 DNA, which spans 54 bases and is read in frame from base 1.

This clone was recorded only once. There is no known antigen for this receptor. Per-base qualities were not stored, and no clone one base away is much larger. Patients with autoimmune disease history or receiving systemic immunosuppression were excluded from the trial. In every dose cohort, peripheral blood was drawn for TCR sequencing at baseline, cycle 4 day 1, and cycle 7 day 1. The samples were taken from a phase I, first-in-human, multicenter, open-label dose-escalation trial of ivuxolimab. The trial enrolled adults with locally advanced or metastatic head and neck squamous cell, hepatocellular, melanoma or renal cell carcinoma. Before TCR sequencing, CD4+ T cells and CD8+ T cells from peripheral blood were sorted into separate populations.

The specimen comprised CD4+ or CD8+ T cells sorted from blood, sampled in a trial of the OX40 agonist ivuxolimab. The V and J segments used are TRBV5-4 and TRBJ1-3, with TRBD1 identical over 10 junction bases. This TCR was sampled from an adult with an advanced solid tumor such as melanoma, head and neck, liver or kidney cancer. The CDR3 in this case is CASSLLGQGQSSGNTIYF. Here is the DNA: TGTGCCAGCAGCTTGTTGGGACAGGGGCAAAGCTCTGGAAACACCATATATTTT.